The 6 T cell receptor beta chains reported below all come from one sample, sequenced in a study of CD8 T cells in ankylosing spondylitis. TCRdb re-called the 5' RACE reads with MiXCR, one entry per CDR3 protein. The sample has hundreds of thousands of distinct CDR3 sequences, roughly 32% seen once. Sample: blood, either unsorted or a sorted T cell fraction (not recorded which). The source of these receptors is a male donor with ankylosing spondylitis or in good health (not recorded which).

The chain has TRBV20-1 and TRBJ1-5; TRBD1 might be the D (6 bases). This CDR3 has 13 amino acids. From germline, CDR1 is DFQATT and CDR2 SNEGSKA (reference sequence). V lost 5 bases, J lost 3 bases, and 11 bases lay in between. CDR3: CSAEGHPNQPQHF. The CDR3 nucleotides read TGCAGTGCTGAGGGACACCCCAATCAGCCCCAGCATTTT.

CDR3 residues: CASSLAQGINTDTQYF. As DNA, the CDR3 is TGTGCCAGCAGCTTGGCCCAGGGGATAAACACAGATACGCAGTATTTT. The rearrangement joins TRBV5-5 to TRBJ2-3, with D maybe TRBD1 (6 bases). CDR1 is SGHKS, CDR2 YYEKEE, per germline (reference sequence). The CDR3 has 16 residues. V was clipped by 0 bases and J by 2 bases, with 13 bases between them. Looking up the rest from reference TRBV5-5 and TRBJ2-3 gives the full variable domain: DAGVTQSPTHLIKTRGQQVTLRCSPISGHKSVSWYQQVLGQGPQFIFQYYEKEERGRGNFPDRFSARQFPNYSSELNVNALLLGDSALYLCASSLAQGINTDTQYFGPGTRLTVL.

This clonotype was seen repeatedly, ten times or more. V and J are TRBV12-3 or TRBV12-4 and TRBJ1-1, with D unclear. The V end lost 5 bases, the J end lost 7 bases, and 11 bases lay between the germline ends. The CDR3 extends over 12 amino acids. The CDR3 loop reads CASSQILGEAFF. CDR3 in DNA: TGTGCCAGCAGTCAGATACTTGGTGAAGCTTTCTTT.

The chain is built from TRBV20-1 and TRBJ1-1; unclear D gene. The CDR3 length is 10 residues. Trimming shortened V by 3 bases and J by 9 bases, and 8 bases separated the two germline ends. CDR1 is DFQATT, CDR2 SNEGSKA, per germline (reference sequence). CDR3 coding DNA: TGCAGTGCTAGTTGGGGTCAAGCTTTCTTT. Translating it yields CSASWGQAFF.

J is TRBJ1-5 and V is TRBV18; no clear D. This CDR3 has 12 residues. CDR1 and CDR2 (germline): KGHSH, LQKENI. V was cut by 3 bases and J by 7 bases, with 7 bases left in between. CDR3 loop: CASSPSGQPQHF. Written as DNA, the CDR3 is TGTGCCAGCTCACCGTCAGGACAGCCCCAGCATTTT.

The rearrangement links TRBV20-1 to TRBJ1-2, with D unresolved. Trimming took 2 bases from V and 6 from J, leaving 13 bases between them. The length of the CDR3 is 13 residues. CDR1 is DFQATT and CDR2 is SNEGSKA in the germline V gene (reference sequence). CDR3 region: CSARLKSVHGYTF. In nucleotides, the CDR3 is TGCAGTGCTAGACTCAAGTCAGTACATGGCTACACCTTC.